This T cell receptor beta chain came from a study of fetal regulatory T cell absence and autoimmunity. Broader study findings: Some top pancreas TCR clones were over 80-fold enriched versus cord blood. The oligoclonal enrichment was interpreted as supporting antigen-driven pancreatic autoimmunity before birth in IPEX syndrome.

CDR1 is SEHNR, CDR2 FQNEAQ, per germline (reference sequence). The junction had 9 bases not matched to a gene; V was cut back by 2 bases and J by 9 bases. This CDR3 contains 15 residues. Sequencing was at survey level. Libraries were prepared by immunoSEQ multiplex PCR; TCRdb keeps only in-frame clonotypes and omits some of them. The data contain some 44,000 clones, around 83% of them singletons. About this clone: The antigen remains undetermined.

This chain links TRBV7-9 with TRBJ2-1; 8 positions match TRBD2. The specimen was cord blood. The source is a newborn boy with IPEX syndrome. The CDR3 DNA reads as TGTGCCAGCAGCTTAAGCGGGGGCTCTGTAGGTGAGCAGTTCTTC. Encoded protein: CASSLSGGSVGEQFF.